The 26 T cell receptor beta chains listed next were all sequenced from one sample in a study of graft-versus-host responses after intestinal transplantation. For these TCRs, the target antigens are not known. Sequencing used immunoSEQ multiplex PCR; TCRdb keeps in-frame clones, though not all of them. The sample has about 130,000 clones, around nine tenths seen once. The material sequenced was unstimulated CD4+ T cells sorted from spleen or lymph node cells, taken before intestinal transplant. These receptor sequences come from a human donor who received an intestinal transplant.

In regard to this clone: Other DNA sequences in this sample translate to the same CDR3. The V gene is TRBV28, the J gene TRBJ2-7; 7 bases line up with TRBD1. CDR1 MDHEN and CDR2 SYDVKM come from the germline V gene. V gave up 6 bases and J gave up 2 bases; unmatched junction bases: 4. The CDR3 has 13 residues. The CDR3 reads CASRHRGTYEQYF. The CDR3 DNA sequence: TGTGCCAGCAGACACAGGGGTACCTACGAGCAGTACTTC.

The genes are TRBV27 and TRBJ1-2; 7 nucleotides match TRBD1. The CDR3 consists of 15 residues. Germline CDR1 is MNHEY and CDR2 is SMNVEV (reference sequence). V shed 3 bases and J 2 bases; nucleotides not matched to a gene: 6. The CDR3 reads CASSLSAGGNYGYTF. The CDR3 coding sequence is TGTGCCAGCAGTTTGAGTGCAGGGGGAAACTATGGCTACACCTTC.

Remarks on this clone: Within the sample, other DNA sequences also encode this same CDR3. The chain recombines TRBV30 with TRBJ1-5, with TRBD1 as a possible D gene (5 bases). CDR3 length: 13 residues. The germline CDR1 and CDR2 sequences are GTSNPN and SVGIG (reference sequence). V dropped 0 bases and J dropped 4 bases, with 7 bases sitting between them. The CDR3 nucleotides read TGTGCCTGGAGTGTGGGACCGAATCAGCCCCAGCATTTT. Its translation: CAWSVGPNQPQHF.

The rearrangement uses TRBV5-4 and TRBJ2-1; 10 bases are shared with TRBD2. CDR1 and CDR2 (germline): SGHNT, YYREEE (reference sequence). The trim removed 0 bases at V and 9 bases at J, leaving 6 bases unmatched. The CDR3 sequence is 15 residues long. The chain's CDR3 is CASSLALAGVGEQFF. The CDR3 DNA reads as TGTGCCAGCAGCTTGGCGCTAGCGGGAGTCGGTGAGCAGTTCTTC.

The rearrangement uses TRBV4-1 and TRBJ1-2, with 7 bases that match TRBD1. In germline, CDR1 is MGHRA, CDR2 YSYEKL. There are 15 residues in the CDR3. Trimming cost V 2 bases and J 4 bases; bases outside gene matches: 7. The CDR3 protein is CASSQQGVRGYGYTF. The CDR3 DNA is TGCGCCAGCAGCCAACAGGGGGTGAGGGGCTATGGCTACACCTTC.

The genes are TRBV5-1 and TRBJ2-1; the match to TRBD1 covers 11 bases. This CDR3 has 18 residues. The V segment lost 2 bases and the J segment 6 bases; nucleotides outside the gene matches: 13. Germline assignment: CDR1 SGHRS and CDR2 YFSETQ. The DNA for the CDR3 is TGCGCCAGCAGCTTCATCCCAGCCGGACAGGGGGCCTCCAATGAGCAGTTCTTC. Its translation is CASSFIPAGQGASNEQFF. Supplemented by reference TRBV5-1 and TRBJ2-1, the full variable domain reads KAGVTQTPRYLIKTRGQQVTLSCSPISGHRSVSWYQQTPGQGLQFLFEYFSETQRNKGNFPGRFSGRQFSNSRSEMNVSTLELGDSALYLCASSFIPAGQGASNEQFFGPGTRLTVL.

This chain joins TRBV6-5 and TRBJ2-1, with 10 bases identical to TRBD2. Germline trimming cut 4 bases from V and 5 bases from J; bases unmatched to any gene: 8. Germline CDR1 MNHEY, CDR2 SVGAGI. The CDR3 is 16 amino acids. CDR3 nucleotides: TGTGCCAGCAGTTTCTTACTAGCGGGACCTAACAATGAGCAGTTCTTC. It codes for CASSFLLAGPNNEQFF.

The V gene is TRBV27, the J gene TRBJ2-3, with 9 bases fitting TRBD2. CDR1 MNHEY and CDR2 SMNVEV come from the germline V gene (reference sequence). This CDR3 comprises 15 residues. V shed 5 bases, J shed 1 base, and the junction held 4 bases outside the gene matches. CDR3 DNA: TGTGCCAGCAGTCTCTGGACTAGCGGCACAGATACGCAGTATTTT. Amino acid sequence: CASSLWTSGTDTQYF.

The gene calls are TRBV28 and TRBJ2-2, with unresolved D. This CDR3 has 12 amino acids. CDR1 is MDHEN and CDR2 is SYDVKM in the germline V gene. The V end was cut by 6 bases, the J end by 1 base, with 3 bases between. The CDR3 bases are TGTGCCAGCAGACGGAACACCGGGGAGCTGTTTTTT. Amino acid sequence: CASRRNTGELFF.

The V call is TRBV18, the J call TRBJ1-3; D is undetermined. The CDR3 has 16 residues. Per germline, CDR1 KGHSH and CDR2 LQKENI. V shed 6 bases and J shed 0 bases, with 15 bases lying between them. Written as DNA, the CDR3 is TGTGCCAGCTCGTACCAGGTTCCAAACTCTGGAAACACCATATATTTT. As protein: CASSYQVPNSGNTIYF. The variable domain in full, with the rest retrieved from reference TRBV18 and TRBJ1-3, is NAGVMQNPRHLVRRRGQEARLRCSPMKGHSHVYWYRQLPEEGLKFMVYLQKENIIDESGMPKERFSAEFPKEGPSILRIQQVVRGDSAAYFCASSYQVPNSGNTIYFGEGSWLTVV.

The chain couples TRBV7-2 to TRBJ2-3, with 7 bases lining up with TRBD2. The CDR3 has 16 amino acids. Per the germline V gene, CDR1 is SGHTA and CDR2 is FQGNSA. V lost 5 bases, J lost 3 bases, and 11 bases stayed unmatched. The CDR3 reads CASSPWSAGVTDTQYF. The DNA for the CDR3 is TGTGCCAGCAGCCCTTGGTCGGCGGGAGTGACAGATACGCAGTATTTT.

CDR3 in amino acids: CASSLIGQGADTQYF. CDR3 bases: TGTGCCAGCAGTTTAATTGGGCAGGGGGCAGATACGCAGTATTTT. The chain carries TRBV28 and TRBJ2-3; 7 bases map to TRBD1. From germline, CDR1 is MDHEN and CDR2 SYDVKM. Trimming cost V 2 bases and J 4 bases; bases outside gene matches: 6. The CDR3 spans 15 residues.

The gene calls are TRBV10-3 and TRBJ2-3; TRBD1 matches at 8 bases. V shed 6 bases and J 3 bases; nucleotides not matched to a gene: 2. The CDR3 is 13 residues long. In germline, CDR1 is ENHRY, CDR2 SYGVKD. The CDR3 DNA is TGTGCCATCAGGGACAGGGTGACAGATACGCAGTATTTT. Protein: CAIRDRVTDTQYF.

The V gene is TRBV10-3, the J gene TRBJ1-5; TRBD1 matches 9 bases. The V gene end was trimmed by 6 bases and the J gene end by 5 bases; junction bases not matched to a gene: 5. Germline loops: CDR1 ENHRY, CDR2 SYGVKD. This CDR3 contains 14 residues. The DNA of the CDR3 is TGTGCCATCAGCTTGGGACAGGGCGATCAGCCCCAGCATTTT. It yields the protein CAISLGQGDQPQHF.

This clone was detected only once. The V and J genes are TRBV28 and TRBJ1-2, with 10 bases aligning to TRBD1. Germline assignment: CDR1 MDHEN and CDR2 SYDVKM. V lost 5 bases to trimming and J lost 7 bases; unmatched junction nucleotides: 4. CDR3 length: 13 residues. CDR3 sequence (DNA): TGTGCCAGCAGTCCCGGGACAGGGGTTGGCTACACCTTC. This sequence encodes CASSPGTGVGYTF.

The V call is TRBV28, the J call TRBJ1-1, with D perhaps TRBD1 (6 bases). Trimming removed 6 bases from V and 2 bases from J, with 13 bases in between. The CDR3 is made up of 14 amino acids. Germline V lookup: CDR1 MDHEN, CDR2 SYDVKM. The chain's CDR3 is CASRSGQFNTEAFF. The CDR3 region has the DNA TGTGCCAGCAGGTCTGGACAGTTTAACACTGAAGCTTTCTTT.

This clone has only a few counts. The V call is TRBV19, the J call TRBJ1-1; no reliable D call. V was clipped by 3 bases and J by 1 base, with 9 bases between them. This CDR3 is 14 amino acids long. CDR1 is LNHDA and CDR2 is SQIVND in the germline V gene (reference sequence). CDR3 in amino acids: CASSIGQANTEAFF. The CDR3 DNA follows: TGTGCCAGTAGTATCGGCCAGGCGAACACTGAAGCTTTCTTT.

The rearrangement uses TRBV7-3 and TRBJ1-1; possibly TRBD1 for D (6 bases). Germline V gene data show CDR1 as SGHTA and CDR2 as FQGTGA. CDR3 length equals 15 residues. V was trimmed by 5 bases and J by 0 bases, leaving 13 bases between them. The CDR3 coding sequence is TGTGCCAGCAGCCTCTTCGGGGACATGAACACTGAAGCTTTCTTT. Its protein product is CASSLFGDMNTEAFF.

This chain connects TRBV6-1 to TRBJ1-5; D might be TRBD1 (5 bases). The CDR3 loop spans 14 amino acids. The germline gives CDR1 MNHNS, CDR2 SASEGT. The V end lost 7 bases, the J end lost 0 bases, and 10 bases lay between the germline ends. The CDR3 sequence: CASTEGYSNQPQHF. Written as DNA, the CDR3 is TGTGCCAGCACAGAGGGGTATAGCAATCAGCCCCAGCATTTT.

The chain employs TRBV27 and TRBJ2-6; no firm D call. Trimming removed 3 bases at V and 0 bases at J, with 0 bases between. The CDR3 is 13 residues long. Germline loops: CDR1 MNHEY, CDR2 SMNVEV (reference sequence). CDR3 in amino acids: CASSFSGANVLTF. CDR3 nucleotide sequence: TGTGCCAGCAGTTTCTCTGGGGCCAACGTCCTGACTTTC.

The chain recombines TRBV19 with TRBJ2-3, with 7 positions matching TRBD2. With 4 bases clipped from V and 9 bases from J, the junction kept 7 bases outside the gene matches. Germline V gene data show CDR1 as LNHDA and CDR2 as SQIVND (reference sequence). The CDR3 is 13 residues long. CDR3 DNA sequence: TGTGCCAGTAGTACAGAGTCTAGCGGCACGCAGTATTTT. Its translation is CASSTESSGTQYF.

V usage is TRBV4-3 and J usage is TRBJ2-7; 14 bases line up with TRBD2. Per the germline V gene, CDR1 is LGHNA and CDR2 is YSLEER. The CDR3 extends over 15 amino acids. The ends lost 4 bases at V and 3 bases at J; junction bases unmatched: 2. CDR3 residues: CASSRGTSGSYEQYF. The CDR3 DNA sequence: TGCGCCAGCAGCCGCGGGACTAGCGGGAGCTACGAGCAGTACTTC.

The chain carries TRBV5-1 and TRBJ2-7; D may be TRBD2 (5 bases). Trimming removed 3 bases at V and 6 bases at J, with 19 bases between. The CDR3 spans 15 residues. Germline V gene data show CDR1 as SGHRS and CDR2 as YFSETQ. This CDR3 reads CASSYARDPSAEQYF. The CDR3, as DNA: TGCGCCAGCAGCTACGCCCGGGATCCCTCGGCCGAGCAGTACTTC.

The genes are TRBV11-3 and TRBJ1-1; a weak D match, TRBD1 (6 bases). From germline, CDR1 is SGHNT and CDR2 YENEEA. With 3 bases removed from V and 5 bases from J, the gap between germline ends came to 10 bases. The CDR3 is made up of 13 amino acids. CDR3 sequence (DNA): TGTGCCAGCAGCTTTCACAGGGAAACTGAAGCTTTCTTT. Amino acids: CASSFHRETEAFF.

The chain is built from TRBV9 and TRBJ2-3; 11 bases are shared with TRBD2. After removal of 0 bases from V and 3 bases from J, the junction contained 0 bases not matched to a gene. The length of the CDR3 is 15 residues. Germline V lookup: CDR1 SGDLS, CDR2 YYNGEE. Here the CDR3 DNA reads TGTGCCAGCAGCGTAGGACTAGCGGGAACAGATACGCAGTATTTT. Translating gives CASSVGLAGTDTQYF.

The V and J genes are TRBV27 and TRBJ2-2; TRBD1 aligns across 8 bases. The V gene's germline CDR1 is MNHEY and CDR2 SMNVEV (reference sequence). The V gene end was trimmed by 5 bases and the J gene end by 1 base; junction bases not matched to a gene: 6. The CDR3 covers 16 residues. The CDR3, as DNA: TGTGCCAGCAGTCCCTACAGGGGGATGAACACCGGGGAGCTGTTTTTT. The encoded protein is CASSPYRGMNTGELFF.